Listed below are T cell receptor beta chains from one sample, sequenced in a study of blood T cell repertoires in COVID-19. Only in-frame clones appear in the TCRdb table, and some are missing; sequencing was by immunoSEQ multiplex PCR. This table holds approximately 24,000 clones, roughly 85% found once. Sequencing used peripheral blood. The receptors stem from a human donor in a cohort sampled during active COVID-19. Both conserved end residues are part of each CDR3. A D gene is named only where the DNA matches it firmly. Only part of the rows carry a size: once, few, many, or a class if the clone is expanded.

len: 14
v_gene: TRBV5-1
d_gene: .
j_gene: TRBJ2-3
abundance: .
CDR3nt: TGCGCCAGCAGCTTGGAGGGGGGGACAGATACGCAGTATTTT
CDR3aa: CASSLEGGTDTQYF

len: 13
v_gene: TRBV3-1/TRBV3-2
d_gene: .
j_gene: TRBJ1-2
abundance: .
CDR3nt: TGTGCCAGCAGCCAAGAGGCGGGGCATGGCTACACCTTC
CDR3aa: CASSQEAGHGYTF

len: 13
v_gene: TRBV21-1
d_gene: .
j_gene: TRBJ2-3
abundance: .
CDR3nt: TGTGCCAGCAGCAAAGAGCCCAGGGGGCATGGCTATTTT
CDR3aa: CASSKEPRGHGYF

len: 14
v_gene: TRBV29-1
d_gene: TRBD1
j_gene: TRBJ1-1
abundance: .
CDR3nt: TGCAGCGTCAGCGAAGACAGGGTTAAAATTGAAGCTTTCTTT
CDR3aa: CSVSEDRVKIEAFF

len: 21
v_gene: TRBV9
d_gene: TRBD1
j_gene: TRBJ1-1
abundance: .
CDR3nt: TGTGCCAGCAGCGTAGTTCCCTCTAGCCCGGGACAGGGATCCATGAACACTGAAGCTTTCTTT
CDR3aa: CASSVVPSSPGQGSMNTEAFF

len: 18
v_gene: TRBV4-3
d_gene: TRBD2
j_gene: TRBJ2-1
abundance: once
CDR3nt: TGCGCCAGCAGCCAATACCCTAGGACTAGCGGGGTATACAATGAGCAGTTCTTC
CDR3aa: CASSQYPRTSGVYNEQFF

len: 16
v_gene: TRBV28
d_gene: .
j_gene: TRBJ1-2
abundance: .
CDR3nt: TGTGCCAGCAGTTTATCTACTCCGATTACTACCTATGGCTACACCTTC
CDR3aa: CASSLSTPITTYGYTF

len: 16
v_gene: TRBV5-8
d_gene: .
j_gene: TRBJ2-1
abundance: .
CDR3nt: TGTGCCAGCAGCCCCCGGTCTAGGAGCTCCTACAATGAGCAGTTCTTC
CDR3aa: CASSPRSRSSYNEQFF

len: 15
v_gene: TRBV15
d_gene: TRBD2
j_gene: TRBJ2-7
abundance: .
CDR3nt: TGTGCCACCAGCAGAGGGGCAGCGGGAGATCACGAGCAGTACTTC
CDR3aa: CATSRGAAGDHEQYF

len: 13
v_gene: TRBV30
d_gene: TRBD1
j_gene: TRBJ2-5
abundance: .
CDR3nt: TGTGCCTGGAGTCCAGGGGGACCAGAGACCCAGTACTTC
CDR3aa: CAWSPGGPETQYF

len: 15
v_gene: TRBV6-5
d_gene: .
j_gene: TRBJ2-1
abundance: .
CDR3nt: TGTGCCAGCAGTTACTCTTCTGCTACCAACAATGAGCAGTTCTTC
CDR3aa: CASSYSSATNNEQFF

len: 15
v_gene: TRBV2
d_gene: .
j_gene: TRBJ2-6
abundance: .
CDR3nt: TGTGCCAGCAGTGAGCGGTCCTCTGGGGCCAACGTCCTGACTTTC
CDR3aa: CASSERSSGANVLTF

len: 17
v_gene: TRBV14
d_gene: TRBD1
j_gene: TRBJ2-7
abundance: .
CDR3nt: TGTGCCAGCAGCCAAGATCTGGGACAGGGAGAACCCTACGAGCAGTACTTC
CDR3aa: CASSQDLGQGEPYEQYF

len: 16
v_gene: TRBV6-5
d_gene: TRBD2
j_gene: TRBJ2-1
abundance: .
CDR3nt: TGTGCCAGCAGTTACCACCCGGGAGGGACTAACAATGAGCAGTTCTTC
CDR3aa: CASSYHPGGTNNEQFF

len: 14
v_gene: TRBV21-1
d_gene: .
j_gene: TRBJ2-7
abundance: .
CDR3nt: TGTGCCAGCAGCAAAGGGGGGGTCCTATACGAGCAGTACTTC
CDR3aa: CASSKGGVLYEQYF

len: 13
v_gene: TRBV10-3
d_gene: .
j_gene: TRBJ1-1
abundance: .
CDR3nt: TGTGCCATCAGCCGAGAAGGGGGCACTGAAGCTTTCTTT
CDR3aa: CAISREGGTEAFF

len: 14
v_gene: TRBV7-9
d_gene: .
j_gene: TRBJ1-1
abundance: .
CDR3nt: TGTGCCAGCACCTCTGATAGGGGGGGCACTGAAGCTTTCTTT
CDR3aa: CASTSDRGGTEAFF

len: 14
v_gene: TRBV2
d_gene: .
j_gene: TRBJ1-5
abundance: few
CDR3nt: TGTGCCAGCAGTGATTGGGGCTGGGATCAGCCCCAGCATTTT
CDR3aa: CASSDWGWDQPQHF

len: 15
v_gene: TRBV7-2
d_gene: .
j_gene: TRBJ2-2
abundance: .
CDR3nt: TGTGCCAGCAGCTGGAGGAAGGGGGACACCGGGGAGCTGTTTTTT
CDR3aa: CASSWRKGDTGELFF

len: 14
v_gene: TRBV6-2/TRBV6-3
d_gene: .
j_gene: TRBJ1-1
abundance: .
CDR3nt: TGTGCCAGCAGTTACAACGGCAGGACTACTGAAGCTTTCTTT
CDR3aa: CASSYNGRTTEAFF

len: 13
v_gene: TRBV2
d_gene: TRBD2
j_gene: TRBJ2-7
abundance: .
CDR3nt: TGTGCCAGCAGGGCGGGAGGGGCCTACGAGCAGTACTTC
CDR3aa: CASRAGGAYEQYF

len: 14
v_gene: TRBV7-2
d_gene: TRBD1
j_gene: TRBJ1-1
abundance: few
CDR3nt: TGTGCCAGCAGCCCCATGACAGGGCTCTTGGGGGCTTTCTTT
CDR3aa: CASSPMTGLLGAFF